This T cell receptor (beta chain) is from a study of T cell repertoires in cytomegalovirus infection. Study-level information: Public TCR beta signature analysis indicated the presence of both CMV infection and matching HLA type. Points from the study as a whole: HLA-C-restricted TCR beta clonotypes specific for CMV led the ex vivo response. There were carriers of CMV plus the relevant HLA, and cumulative public TCR beta family frequency identified them.

This clonotype occurred many times. The target antigen is unknown. TCRdb used MiXCR to reprocess the reads, holding one entry per CDR3 protein. Among roughly 77,000 distinct CDR3 sequences listed, over 3.5% were seen once. The sequencing sample was made of PBMCs. The clonotype originates from a human donor in good health (CMV status not recorded). Some clones in this sample may be carry-over from other donors' samples.

CDR3 region: CSARGGRPRADTQYF. Written as DNA, the CDR3 is TGCAGTGCTAGGGGGGGACGCCCGCGGGCGGATACGCAGTATTTT. The chain is built from TRBV20-1 and TRBJ2-3; D possibly corresponds to TRBD2 (6 bases). The CDR3 length is 15 residues. CDR1 and CDR2 (germline): DFQATT, SNEGSKA (reference sequence). Trimming removed 3 bases from V and 6 bases from J, with 19 bases in between.